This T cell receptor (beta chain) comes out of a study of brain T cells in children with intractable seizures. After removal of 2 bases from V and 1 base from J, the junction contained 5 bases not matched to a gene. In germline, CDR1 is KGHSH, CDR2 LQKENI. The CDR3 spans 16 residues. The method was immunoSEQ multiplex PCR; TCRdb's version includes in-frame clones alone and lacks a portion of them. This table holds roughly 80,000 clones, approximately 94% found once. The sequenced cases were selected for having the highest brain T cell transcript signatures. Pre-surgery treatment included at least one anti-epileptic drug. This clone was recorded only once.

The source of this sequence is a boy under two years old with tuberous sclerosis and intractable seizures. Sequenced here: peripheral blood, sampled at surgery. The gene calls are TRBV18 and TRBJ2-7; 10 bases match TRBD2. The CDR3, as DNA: TGTGCCAGCTCACCAACTAGCGGGACTCAATCCTACGAGCAGTACTTC. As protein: CASSPTSGTQSYEQYF.